Described below is a single TCR beta chain sequence and its context. The antigen remains unidentified. The sample belongs to a study of shared clonotypes between healthy human individuals. Study summary: Used for every donor were three CD4 naive, three CD4 memory, two CD8 naive and one CD8 memory plate.

V was clipped by 3 bases and J by 7 bases; unmatched bases: 8. Germline CDR1 reads MDHEN; CDR2 reads SYDVKM. The CDR3 extends over 15 amino acids. Selected positively for CCR7 and CD45RO-negative, naive CD8 cells excluded terminally differentiated effector memory CD45RA+ cells. Notes on the study in general: Sampling included only blood; tissue repertoires likely differ. For naive CD4 cells, 4.5% to 6.5% of clonotypes were shared across a handful of donors.

The table came from immunoSEQ multiplex PCR; TCRdb's copy has only in-frame clones and leaves some out. The data show 660,000 or so clones, around 96% seen once. This chain links TRBV28 with TRBJ2-3; 9 bases align to TRBD1. Sequenced input: naive CD8+ T cells sorted from blood. This TCR came from a woman in her twenties or thirties in good health. The CDR3 DNA is TGTGCCAGCAGTTTCATGGGACAGGGCTCTTATACGCAGTATTTT. It encodes CASSFMGQGSYTQYF.